The 20 T cell receptor beta chains in this list originate from one sample, sequenced in a study of cytomegalovirus exposure and HLA in healthy donors. Only in-frame clones appear in the TCRdb table, and some are missing; sequencing was by immunoSEQ multiplex PCR. The table lists roughly 140,000 clones, 85% to 90% of them singletons. Sequenced sample: PBMCs. These receptors all stem from a woman under 30 in good health and CMV-seropositive.

The chain has TRBV11-1 and TRBJ2-1; TRBD2 aligns across 12 bases. CDR3 size: 13 residues. CDR1 SGHAT and CDR2 FQDESV come from the germline V gene (reference sequence). V trimming: 4 bases; J trimming: 9 bases; junction bases outside the gene matches: 1. Here the CDR3 DNA reads TGTGCCAGCAGCTCGGGACTAGCGGGTGAGCAGTTCTTC. This encodes CASSSGLAGEQFF.

This clone was counted a few times. The chain couples TRBV14 to TRBJ2-7; no clear D gene. Trimming left V 1 base short and J 9 bases short, with 10 bases between. The CDR3 is 12 amino acids. From germline, CDR1 is SGHDN and CDR2 FVKESK. The CDR3 sequence: CASSQVMWAQYF. CDR3 bases: TGTGCCAGCAGCCAAGTTATGTGGGCGCAGTACTTC. Complete variable domain (other parts from reference TRBV14 and TRBJ2-7): EAGVTQFPSHSVIEKGQTVTLRCDPISGHDNLYWYRRVMGKEIKFLLHFVKESKQDESGMPNNRFLAERTGGTYSTLKVQPAELEDSGVYFCASSQVMWAQYFGPGTRLTVT.

The V and J genes are TRBV30 and TRBJ1-4; no firm D call. Germline-derived CDR1 and CDR2 are GTSNPN and SVGIG (reference sequence). This CDR3 has 13 residues. The V and J ends lost 2 bases and 8 bases respectively, with 12 bases between them. The CDR3 here is CAWSPLEAEKLFF. In DNA, the CDR3 is TGTGCCTGGAGTCCCCTTGAAGCGGAAAAACTGTTTTTT. Combining the CDR3 with reference TRBV30 and TRBJ1-4 gives the whole variable domain SQTIHQWPATLVQPVGSPLSLECTVEGTSNPNLYWYRQAAGRGLQLLFYSVGIGQISSEVPQNLSASRPQDRQFILSSKKLLLSDSGFYLCAWSPLEAEKLFFGSGTQLSVL.

The rearrangement joins TRBV25-1 to TRBJ2-4; TRBD2 matches 10 bases. The junction had 7 bases not matched to a gene; V was cut back by 5 bases and J by 0 bases. This CDR3 is 17 amino acids long. CDR1 is MGHDK, CDR2 SYGVNS, per germline. The CDR3 bases are TGTGCCAGCAGTCCCGGACTAGCGGAATTAGCCAAAAACATTCAGTACTTC. It translates to CASSPGLAELAKNIQYF. The full variable domain, completed using reference TRBV25-1 and TRBJ2-4, is EADIYQTPRYLVIGTGKKITLECSQTMGHDKMYWYQQDPGMELHLIHYSYGVNSTEKGDLSSESTVSRIRTEHFPLTLESARPSHTSQYLCASSPGLAELAKNIQYFGAGTRLSVL.

The rearrangement joins TRBV6-1 to TRBJ2-7, with TRBD2 identical over 9 bases. The CDR3 contains 13 residues. The ends lost 6 bases at V and 2 bases at J; junction bases unmatched: 2. Looked up from germline, CDR1 is MNHNS and CDR2 is SASEGT. The CDR3 is CASRIAGAYEQYF. CDR3 DNA sequence: TGTGCCAGCAGGATAGCGGGAGCCTACGAGCAGTACTTC.

This chain joins TRBV21-1 and TRBJ2-7; TRBD2 reflects the table's D call only, with no check against the DNA. TRBV21-1 is given as a pseudogene. The CDR3 covers 17 residues. CDR3 protein: CASSKGGLAGGPGEQYF. The CDR3 DNA follows: TGTGCCAGCAGCAAGGGGGGACTAGCGGGAGGGCCGGGAGAGCAGTACTTC.

In regard to this clone: This same CDR3 is encoded by further DNA sequences in the sample. CDR3 DNA: TGTGCCTGGAGTGTACAGGGAATCTATGGCTACACCTTC. This gives the protein CAWSVQGIYGYTF. The chain is built from TRBV30 and TRBJ1-2, with D possibly TRBD1 on 6 matching bases. V was trimmed by 0 bases and J by 4 bases, leaving 9 bases between them. Per the germline V gene, CDR1 is GTSNPN and CDR2 is SVGIG (reference sequence). CDR3 length equals 13 residues.

This clone was seen just once. The chain links TRBV12-5 to TRBJ2-3; 13 nucleotides align to TRBD2. V lost 5 bases, J lost 8 bases, and 7 bases stayed unmatched. The germline CDR1 and CDR2 sequences are LGHNT and FRNRAP. CDR3 size: 15 residues. In DNA, the CDR3 is TGTGCTAGTGGTCCCGGACTAGCGGGAGTAGGTACGCAGTATTTT. This sequence encodes CASGPGLAGVGTQYF.

This chain connects TRBV18 to TRBJ1-5; weak D call: TRBD1 (6 bases). Germline lookup yields CDR1 KGHSH and CDR2 LQKENI. The V end was cut by 4 bases, the J end by 5 bases, with 9 bases between. The CDR3 is 13 amino acids. CDR3 nucleotides: TGTGCCAGCTCACAACAGGGCGATCAGCCCCAGCATTTT. This sequence encodes CASSQQGDQPQHF.

This clone was seen only once. J is TRBJ2-7 and V is TRBV5-1; D is perhaps TRBD1 (6 bases). The CDR3 loop spans 12 amino acids. With 5 bases removed from V and 7 bases from J, the gap between germline ends came to 13 bases. Germline lookup yields CDR1 SGHRS and CDR2 YFSETQ. The CDR3 sequence: CASSQNRDEQYF. The CDR3 DNA sequence: TGCGCCAGCAGTCAAAACAGGGATGAGCAGTACTTC.

The chain recombines TRBV5-1 with TRBJ2-5, with D possibly TRBD2 on 6 matching bases. Germline V gene lookup returns CDR1 SGHRS and CDR2 YFSETQ. The CDR3 is 14 amino acids. Deletions cut 0 bases from V and 4 bases from J, with 10 bases between. CDR3 nucleotide sequence: TGCGCCAGCAGCTTGGCCGCGGGGCCAGAGACCCAGTACTTC. Protein sequence: CASSLAAGPETQYF.

The chain uses TRBV30 and TRBJ2-5; maybe TRBD1 (6 bases). Germline V gives CDR1 GTSNPN, CDR2 SVGIG (reference sequence). The CDR3 extends over 13 amino acids. V lost 3 bases and J lost 4, with 12 bases in between. The CDR3 reads CAWSPQGPETQYF. The CDR3 nucleotides are TGTGCCTGGAGCCCACAGGGCCCAGAGACCCAGTACTTC.

This chain joins TRBV5-4 and TRBJ2-7, with TRBD1 matching over 7 bases. Trimming at V came to 6 bases and at J to 5 bases, leaving 8 bases not matched to a gene. The CDR3 is 13 amino acids. From germline, CDR1 is SGHNT and CDR2 YYREEE (reference sequence). CDR3 in amino acids: CASTRQGGDEQYF. CDR3 bases: TGTGCCAGCACCCGACAGGGTGGAGACGAGCAGTACTTC.

The J gene is TRBJ2-7, the V gene TRBV19; perhaps TRBD1 as D (6 bases). The germline CDR1 and CDR2 sequences are LNHDA and SQIVND (reference sequence). The CDR3 contains 13 residues. Trimming pared 6 bases from V and 3 bases from J, leaving 12 bases between. The CDR3 sequence: CASSGQPNYEQYF. The CDR3 DNA reads as TGTGCCAGTAGCGGACAGCCCAACTACGAGCAGTACTTC.

This clone was observed a handful of times. The chain links TRBV30 to TRBJ1-5; 8 bases are a match to TRBD1. V was clipped by 5 bases and J by 3 bases; unmatched bases: 3. There are 13 residues in the CDR3. The germline V gene has CDR1 GTSNPN and CDR2 SVGIG (reference sequence). CDR3 nucleotide sequence: TGTGCCTGGGGGACAGGAATCAATCAGCCCCAGCATTTT. Its protein product is CAWGTGINQPQHF.

The V and J genes are TRBV11-3 and TRBJ2-7, with TRBD1 matching 8 bases. V shed 1 base, J shed 2 bases, and the junction held 4 bases outside the gene matches. The V gene's germline CDR1 is SGHNT and CDR2 YENEEA. This CDR3 region has 15 residues. CDR3 DNA sequence: TGTGCCAGCAGCTTAGGTCCAGGGGGCCCCTACGAGCAGTACTTC. Protein sequence: CASSLGPGGPYEQYF. The complete variable domain, with remaining parts taken from reference TRBV11-3 and TRBJ2-7, reads EAGVVQSPRYKIIEKKQPVAFWCNPISGHNTLYWYLQNLGQGPELLIRYENEEAVDDSQLPKDRFSAERLKGVDSTLKIQPAELGDSAVYLCASSLGPGGPYEQYFGPGTRLTVT.

The chain joins TRBV5-1 to TRBJ1-4; D call uncertain. Germline V gives CDR1 SGHRS, CDR2 YFSETQ. CDR3 length: 14 amino acids. V gave up 2 bases and J gave up 8 bases, with 13 bases separating them. Written as DNA, the CDR3 is TGCGCCAGCAGCTTTGGAGGGATCGGCGAAAAACTGTTTTTT. Its translation is CASSFGGIGEKLFF.

The rearrangement links TRBV6-1 to TRBJ1-1; possibly TRBD1 for D (5 bases). This CDR3 is built from 14 residues. Germline V gene lookup returns CDR1 MNHNS and CDR2 SASEGT. With 6 bases removed from V and 4 bases from J, the gap between germline ends came to 15 bases. The CDR3 sequence is CASSAMGLGTEAFF. In DNA form, the CDR3 reads TGTGCCAGCAGCGCGATGGGGCTGGGCACTGAAGCTTTCTTT.

The gene calls are TRBV28 and TRBJ1-1; D gene unclear. This CDR3 comprises 12 residues. With 3 bases removed from V and 6 bases from J, the gap between germline ends came to 8 bases. From germline, CDR1 is MDHEN and CDR2 SYDVKM. The CDR3 DNA sequence: TGTGCCAGCAGTTTCGTTAGTGCTGAAGCTTTCTTT. It specifies CASSFVSAEAFF.

CDR3 nucleotide sequence: TGTGCCAGCAGGAAGACAGGGGGTAATGAAAAACTGTTTTTT. Protein: CASRKTGGNEKLFF. The rearrangement uses TRBV28 and TRBJ1-4; TRBD1 aligns across 9 bases. Germline-derived CDR1 and CDR2 are MDHEN and SYDVKM. The junction had 3 bases not matched to a gene; V was cut back by 6 bases and J by 4 bases. The CDR3 is 14 residues long.